This note documents a single TCR beta chain sequence. Trimming stripped 0 bases from V and 3 bases from J, with 13 bases between. The CDR3 is made up of 15 amino acids. CDR1 and CDR2 (germline): SGHRS, YFSETQ. Through a sample-barcoded 5' primer and a J-beta primer mix, a second PCR was run for roughly 6 to 11 cycles. The study obtained at least 2.5 million CDR3-containing paired-end reads from every sample. TCRdb fed the 5' RACE reads into MiXCR, producing one record per CDR3 protein. The top ten hold 7.9% of the sample, which has about 1,600,000 distinct CDR3 sequences, approximately 40% seen once. This entry belongs to a study of blood T cells in healthy people across ages. Each donor was a healthy Caucasian individual from Russia, aged about 6 to 100.

The chain has TRBV5-1 and TRBJ2-7, with a weak D call TRBD1 (5 bases). The TCR comes from a woman between 18 and 30 years old in good health. The sample taken for sequencing was blood. CDR3 sequence reads: CASSLDRGGYYEQYF. The CDR3 bases are TGCGCCAGCAGCTTGGATAGGGGTGGATACTACGAGCAGTACTTC. Complete variable domain (other parts from reference TRBV5-1 and TRBJ2-7): KAGVTQTPRYLIKTRGQQVTLSCSPISGHRSVSWYQQTPGQGLQFLFEYFSETQRNKGNFPGRFSGRQFSNSRSEMNVSTLELGDSALYLCASSLDRGGYYEQYFGPGTRLTVT.